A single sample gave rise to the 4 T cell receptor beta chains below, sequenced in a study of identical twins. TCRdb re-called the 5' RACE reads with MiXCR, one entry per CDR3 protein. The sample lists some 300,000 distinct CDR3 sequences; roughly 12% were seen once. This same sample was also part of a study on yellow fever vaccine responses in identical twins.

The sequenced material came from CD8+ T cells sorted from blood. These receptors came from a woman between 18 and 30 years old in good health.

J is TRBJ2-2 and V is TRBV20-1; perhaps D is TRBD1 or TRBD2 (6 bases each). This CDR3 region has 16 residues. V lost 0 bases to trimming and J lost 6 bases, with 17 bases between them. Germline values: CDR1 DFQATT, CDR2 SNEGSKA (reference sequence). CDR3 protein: CSARDLGGEPPGELFF. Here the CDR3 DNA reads TGCAGTGCTAGAGATCTCGGGGGCGAACCTCCCGGGGAGCTGTTTTTT.

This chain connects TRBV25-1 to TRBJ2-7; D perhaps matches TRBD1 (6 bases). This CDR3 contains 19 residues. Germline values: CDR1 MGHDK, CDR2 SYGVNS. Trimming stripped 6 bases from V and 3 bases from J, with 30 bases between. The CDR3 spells CASREPGTRGHRTFYEQYV. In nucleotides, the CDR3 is TGTGCCAGCAGGGAACCTGGGACAAGGGGACACAGAACCTTCTACGAGCAGTACGTC.

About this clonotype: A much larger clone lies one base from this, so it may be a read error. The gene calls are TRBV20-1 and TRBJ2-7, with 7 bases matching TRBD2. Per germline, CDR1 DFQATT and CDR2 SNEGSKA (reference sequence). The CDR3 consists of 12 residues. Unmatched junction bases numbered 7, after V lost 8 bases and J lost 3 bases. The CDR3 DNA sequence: TGCAGTACATGGGGGGGGATCTACGAGCAGTACGTC. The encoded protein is CSTWGGIYEQYV.

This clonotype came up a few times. CDR3 loop: CASPGTGFQETQYF. CDR3 in DNA: TGTGCCAGCCCCGGGACAGGCTTCCAAGAGACCCAGTACTTC. The gene calls are TRBV2 and TRBJ2-5; 8 bases align to TRBD1. The CDR3 sequence is 14 residues long. After removal of 8 bases from V and 1 base from J, the junction contained 6 bases not matched to a gene. Germline CDR1 reads SNHLY; CDR2 reads FYNNEI. Filled out from reference TRBV2 and TRBJ2-5, the complete variable domain reads EPEVTQTPSHQVTQMGQEVILRCVPISNHLYFYWYRQILGQKVEFLVSFYNNEISEKSEIFDDQFSVERPDGSNFTLKIRSTKLEDSAMYFCASPGTGFQETQYFGPGTRLLVL.